The 22 T cell receptor beta chains listed next were all sequenced from one sample in a study of blood T cell repertoires in COVID-19. Profiled with immunoSEQ multiplex PCR; TCRdb holds only in-frame clones, not every one. Seen here are around 440,000 clones, approximately 89% observed once, and the top ten hold over 9.5%. Sequenced material: peripheral blood. The receptor source for this set is a woman aged 45-65 years with COVID-19, enrolled during active disease.

The chain is built from TRBV27 and TRBJ2-5; possible D gene TRBD1, 6 bases. There are 11 residues in the CDR3. Germline CDR1 and CDR2: MNHEY and SMNVEV (reference sequence). V shed 8 bases and J shed 10 bases, with 14 bases lying between them. CDR3 sequence (DNA): TGTGCCAGCTCAACTGCAGGGGTCCAGTACTTC. It is translated as CASSTAGVQYF.

The chain recombines TRBV29-1 with TRBJ2-3, with 7 bases matching TRBD1. This CDR3 spans 15 amino acids. V trimming: 7 bases; J trimming: 0 bases; junction bases outside the gene matches: 10. The V gene's germline CDR1 is SQVTM and CDR2 ANQGSEA. The CDR3 protein is CSASRGTLSTDTQYF. The CDR3 nucleotides read TGCAGCGCTAGCAGGGGGACCCTTAGCACAGATACGCAGTATTTT.

The V call is TRBV6-2 or TRBV6-3, the J call TRBJ2-2; weak D call: TRBD1 (5 bases). Germline values: CDR1 MNHEY, CDR2 SVGEGT. This CDR3 is built from 16 residues. Trimming pared 5 bases from V and 1 base from J, leaving 14 bases between. The CDR3 reads CASSHPRVGNTGELFF. The CDR3 coding sequence is TGTGCCAGCAGTCACCCCAGGGTTGGGAACACCGGGGAGCTGTTTTTT.

The chain joins TRBV5-5 to TRBJ2-5; 14 nucleotides line up with TRBD2. This CDR3 is 15 amino acids long. CDR1 and CDR2 from the germline V gene are SGHKS and YYEKEE (reference sequence). V was pared by 3 bases and J by 4 bases, with 2 bases of the junction left unmatched. The CDR3 region has the DNA TGTGCCAGCAGCTCGGGACTAGCGGGGGCAGAGACCCAGTACTTC. Translation gives CASSSGLAGAETQYF.

As DNA, the CDR3 is TGTGCCAGCAGCAGAGAGAAGGGGCCCCACGCCTACGAGCAGTACTTC. Its translation: CASSREKGPHAYEQYF. The chain recombines TRBV21-1 with TRBJ2-7; TRBD1 is the table's D call, not checked against the DNA. TRBV21-1 is annotated as a pseudogene. The CDR3 is 16 residues long.

J is TRBJ1-2 and V is TRBV28, with TRBD1 matching over 9 bases. V trimming: 7 bases; J trimming: 7 bases; junction bases outside the gene matches: 10. CDR1 is MDHEN and CDR2 is SYDVKM in the germline V gene. This CDR3 spans 14 amino acids. CDR3 coding DNA: TGTGCCAGCACCCCAACGGGACAGGGAGGTGGCTACACCTTC. Translation: CASTPTGQGGGYTF.

The chain employs TRBV6-5 and TRBJ1-1, with D possibly being TRBD1 (5 bases). The CDR3 sequence is 13 residues long. V was clipped by 6 bases and J by 1 base, with 9 bases between them. CDR1 is MNHEY and CDR2 is SVGAGI in the germline V gene. The CDR3 region is CASSPGQNTEAFF. In DNA form, the CDR3 reads TGTGCCAGCAGCCCCGGACAGAACACTGAAGCTTTCTTT.

The V call is TRBV6-5, the J call TRBJ2-1; a weak D match, TRBD2 (7 bases). The CDR3 contains 15 residues. V lost 0 bases and J lost 7, with 13 bases in between. Germline V CDR1 and CDR2: MNHEY, SVGAGI. DNA for the CDR3: TGTGCCAGCAGTTACTCGGGGGGGCCGGGGAATGAGCAGTTCTTC. Protein product: CASSYSGGPGNEQFF.

The rearrangement uses TRBV19 and TRBJ1-2; 7 bases align to TRBD1. The trim removed 5 bases at V and 6 bases at J, leaving 12 bases unmatched. The CDR3 sequence is 15 residues long. The germline V gene encodes CDR1 LNHDA and CDR2 SQIVND (reference sequence). The CDR3 sequence: CASSVYTGVTNGYTF. CDR3 sequence (DNA): TGTGCCAGTAGTGTCTACACAGGGGTTACGAATGGCTACACCTTC.

This sequence joins TRBV29-1 and TRBJ2-7, with unresolved D. Between the trimmed V and J ends, which lost 4 bases and 7 bases, there was a span of 8 bases. Germline V gene sequence: CDR1 SQVTM, CDR2 ANQGSEA. The CDR3 runs 10 residues. CDR3 sequence: CSVGRGEQYF. In DNA form, the CDR3 reads TGCAGCGTTGGCCGAGGTGAGCAGTACTTC.

The chain employs TRBV4-2 and TRBJ1-3, with 9 bases that match TRBD1. The junction had 5 bases not matched to a gene; V was cut back by 4 bases and J by 4 bases. Germline V lookup: CDR1 LGHNA, CDR2 YNFKEQ. The CDR3 totals 15 residues. The CDR3 here is CASSLGQGTGNTIYF. DNA of the CDR3: TGTGCCAGCAGCCTGGGACAGGGTACGGGAAACACCATATATTTT.

CDR3 in amino acids: CASSGRTGDKDTQYF. DNA for the CDR3: TGTGCCAGCAGCGGACGGACAGGGGATAAAGATACGCAGTATTTT. The gene calls are TRBV5-6 and TRBJ2-3, with 9 positions matching TRBD1. V lost 4 bases and J lost 5; bases outside the gene matches: 8. Germline CDR1 SGHDT, CDR2 YYEEEE. The length of the CDR3 is 15 residues.

The V and J genes are TRBV3-1 (or the pseudogene TRBV3-2) and TRBJ2-1; the D is unclear. Germline lookup yields CDR1 LGHDT and CDR2 YNNKEL (reference sequence). The CDR3 consists of 13 residues. V lost 4 bases and J lost 2, with 6 bases in between. The CDR3 coding sequence is TGTGCCAGCAGCCTCGACACCTACAATGAGCAGTTCTTC. Translated, it gives CASSLDTYNEQFF.

Concerning this clone itself: At one of its ends the junction is not consistent with the germline gene, which may arise from a read error. The chain is built from TRBV29-1 and TRBJ2-7; 8 bases map to TRBD1. Germline-derived CDR1 and CDR2 are SQVTM and ANQGSEA. The CDR3 covers 12 residues. CDR3 nucleotide sequence: TGCAGCGTGACAGGGGACTCCCACGAGCAGTACTTC. Its translation: CSVTGDSHEQYF.

The gene calls are TRBV24-1 and TRBJ2-1; D is perhaps TRBD1 (6 bases). Germline assignment: CDR1 KGHDR and CDR2 SFDVKD. The CDR3 spans 15 residues. V was cut by 4 bases and J by 3 bases, with 12 bases left in between. The CDR3 loop is CATSDRTDFYNEQFF. The CDR3 bases are TGTGCCACCAGTGACCGGACAGATTTCTACAATGAGCAGTTCTTC.

The chain combines TRBV10-3 with TRBJ2-3, with 8 bases matching TRBD2. The CDR3 contains 14 residues. Unmatched junction bases numbered 1, after V lost 4 bases and J lost 1 base. CDR1 and CDR2 from the germline V gene are ENHRY and SYGVKD. CDR3 in amino acids: CAISGRGGTDTQYF. CDR3 nucleotides: TGTGCCATCAGTGGGCGGGGGGGCACAGATACGCAGTATTTT.

The chain has TRBV10-3 and TRBJ2-2; no firm D call. The length of the CDR3 is 14 residues. The germline V and J ends were trimmed by 2 bases and 6 bases, with 10 bases remaining between them. Germline-derived CDR1 and CDR2 are ENHRY and SYGVKD. CDR3 nucleotide sequence: TGTGCCATCAGTGAGCTTGGGCCGGCCGGGGAGCTGTTTTTT. Translating gives CAISELGPAGELFF.

The chain recombines TRBV5-1 with TRBJ1-1; TRBD1 might be the D (5 bases). The CDR3 loop spans 12 amino acids. CDR1 SGHRS and CDR2 YFSETQ come from the germline V gene. The V and J ends lost 1 base and 8 bases respectively, with 9 bases between them. The CDR3 sequence is CASSLWGGEAFF. The CDR3 DNA reads as TGCGCCAGCAGCTTGTGGGGGGGAGAAGCTTTCTTT. Full variable domain (remainder filled in from reference TRBV5-1 and TRBJ1-1): KAGVTQTPRYLIKTRGQQVTLSCSPISGHRSVSWYQQTPGQGLQFLFEYFSETQRNKGNFPGRFSGRQFSNSRSEMNVSTLELGDSALYLCASSLWGGEAFFGQGTRLTVV.

V gene TRBV5-1 combines with J gene TRBJ1-3, with D maybe TRBD1 (5 bases). The germline V gene encodes CDR1 SGHRS and CDR2 YFSETQ. This CDR3 has 14 amino acids. V was cut by 4 bases and J by 4 bases, with 12 bases left in between. CDR3 amino acids: CASSLGTGGNTIYF. CDR3 nucleotides: TGCGCCAGCAGCCTGGGGACGGGAGGAAACACCATATATTTT.

The J gene is TRBJ2-7, the V gene TRBV7-9; 8 bases are a match to TRBD1. The CDR3 length is 14 residues. After removal of 5 bases from V and 2 bases from J, the junction contained 5 bases not matched to a gene. Germline V gene data show CDR1 as SEHNR and CDR2 as FQNEAQ (reference sequence). This CDR3 reads CASSLGTGPYEQYF. CDR3 nucleotides: TGTGCCAGCAGCCTGGGGACAGGCCCCTACGAGCAGTACTTC.

The rearrangement joins TRBV27 to TRBJ1-1; 7 bases align to TRBD1. The CDR3 has 11 residues. Germline V gene lookup returns CDR1 MNHEY and CDR2 SMNVEV (reference sequence). The V gene end was trimmed by 8 bases and the J gene end by 5 bases; junction bases not matched to a gene: 2. The CDR3 spells CASSRGTEAFF. CDR3 sequence (DNA): TGTGCCAGCTCCAGGGGGACTGAAGCTTTCTTT.

The V gene is TRBV7-3, the J gene TRBJ1-2, with TRBD1 identical over 7 bases. With V trimmed by 5 bases and J by 0 bases, 6 bases remained unmatched. CDR3 length equals 15 residues. Germline V gene sequence: CDR1 SGHTA, CDR2 FQGTGA. This CDR3 is CASSPGGQTNYGYTF. CDR3 nucleotides: TGTGCCAGCAGCCCAGGGGGACAGACTAACTATGGCTACACCTTC.